Included here is one TCR beta chain sequence, with context. Antigen specificity is unknown. Deletions cut 5 bases from V and 5 bases from J, with 12 bases between. Germline values: CDR1 SGHAT, CDR2 FQDESV (reference sequence). The CDR3 has 13 amino acids. Some clones are missing from TCRdb's copy, which holds only in-frame ones; the method was immunoSEQ multiplex PCR. This sample carries about 57,000 clones, 80% to 95% of them seen once, and the ten largest clones take 15% to 20%. The data were obtained in a study of T cells in localized non-small cell lung cancer. The study's findings and limits: An association was observed between higher blood T cell density and longer overall survival. In adjacent lung, a median roughly 53 of the top 100 tumor clones were found. There was higher T cell clonality in uninvolved adjacent lung than in tumor, and it was highest there. Without multi-region sequencing, intratumor heterogeneity could not be excluded.

Sequencing was performed on peripheral blood, taken before any cancer treatment. This chain links TRBV11-1 with TRBJ2-5, with D hard to call. The TCR sequence derives from a man aged 40 to 75 with stage I lung adenocarcinoma. CDR3 DNA sequence: TGTGCCAGCAGCCAATCCTCCGGGGAGACCCAGTACTTC. Translating it yields CASSQSSGETQYF.